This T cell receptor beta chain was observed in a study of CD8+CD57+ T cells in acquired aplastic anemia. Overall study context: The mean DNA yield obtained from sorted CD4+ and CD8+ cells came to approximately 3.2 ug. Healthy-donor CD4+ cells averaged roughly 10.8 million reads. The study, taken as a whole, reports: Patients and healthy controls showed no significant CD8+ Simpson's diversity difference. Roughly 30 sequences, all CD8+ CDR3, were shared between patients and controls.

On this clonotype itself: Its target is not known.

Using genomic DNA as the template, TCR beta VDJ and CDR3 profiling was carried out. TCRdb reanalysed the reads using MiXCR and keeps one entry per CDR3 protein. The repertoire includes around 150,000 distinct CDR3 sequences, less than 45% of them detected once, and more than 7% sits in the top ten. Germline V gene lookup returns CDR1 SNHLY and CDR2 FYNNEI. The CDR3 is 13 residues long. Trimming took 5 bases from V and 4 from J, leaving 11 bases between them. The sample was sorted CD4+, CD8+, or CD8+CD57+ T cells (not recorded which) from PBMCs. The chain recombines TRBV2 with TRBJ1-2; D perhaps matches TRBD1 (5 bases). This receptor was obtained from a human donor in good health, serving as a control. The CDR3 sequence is CASSQTESYGYTF. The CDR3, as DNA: TGTGCCAGCAGTCAGACAGAATCCTATGGCTACACCTTC.